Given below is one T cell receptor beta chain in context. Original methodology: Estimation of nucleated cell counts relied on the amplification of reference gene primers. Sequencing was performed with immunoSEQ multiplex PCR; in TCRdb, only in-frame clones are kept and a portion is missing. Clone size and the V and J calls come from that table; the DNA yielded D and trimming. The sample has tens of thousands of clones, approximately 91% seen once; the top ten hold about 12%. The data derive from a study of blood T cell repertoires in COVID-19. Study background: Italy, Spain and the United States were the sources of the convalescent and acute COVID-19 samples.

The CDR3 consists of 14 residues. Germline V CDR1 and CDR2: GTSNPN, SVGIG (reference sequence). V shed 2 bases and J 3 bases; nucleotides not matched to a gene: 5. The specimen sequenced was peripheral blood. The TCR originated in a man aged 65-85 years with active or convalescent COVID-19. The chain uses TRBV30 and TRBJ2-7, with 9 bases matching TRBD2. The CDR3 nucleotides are TGTGCCTGGAGTAATAGCGGGGGAGGCTACGAGCAGTACTTC. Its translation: CAWSNSGGGYEQYF.